This entry lists 18 T cell receptor beta chains sequenced from one sample in a study of blood T cell repertoires in COVID-19 (dated by TCRdb to 2018 to 2021). Library method: the immunoSEQ multiplex PCR assay. What TCRdb holds here is the immuneACCESS table cut down to in-frame rearrangements. Part of the clones is not present; checked against another copy, under half of the missing clones reflect an unresolved V gene, and the others are unexplained. The sample profile shows roughly 87,000 clones; about 84% of them were found once. The ten largest make up 25% of the sample. The sequenced sample consisted of peripheral blood. These receptors all stem from a human donor in a cohort sampled during active COVID-19.

This chain connects TRBV7-2 to TRBJ2-7; D possibly corresponds to TRBD2 (6 bases). Germline V gene data show CDR1 as SGHTA and CDR2 as FQGNSA. The V gene lost 5 bases and the J gene lost 2 bases, with 13 bases spanning the gap. CDR3 size: 14 residues. CDR3 protein: CASSPGLAPYEQYF. In DNA form, the CDR3 reads TGTGCCAGCAGCCCGGGACTGGCCCCCTACGAGCAGTACTTC.

The chain links TRBV24-1 to TRBJ2-1, with unresolved D. Germline V lookup: CDR1 KGHDR, CDR2 SFDVKD. The CDR3 runs to 12 residues. V was cut by 4 bases and J by 7 bases, with 7 bases left in between. The CDR3, as DNA: TGTGCCACCAGTGACTTAGTGAATGAGCAGTTCTTC. It yields the protein CATSDLVNEQFF.

The gene calls are TRBV28 and TRBJ2-3, with D possibly being TRBD1 (5 bases). There are 14 residues in the CDR3. CDR1 is MDHEN and CDR2 is SYDVKM in the germline V gene. V was trimmed by 4 bases and J by 3 bases, leaving 11 bases between them. CDR3 region: CASSSTAGTDTQYF. Written as DNA, the CDR3 is TGTGCCAGCAGTTCCACTGCAGGGACAGATACGCAGTATTTT.

The chain combines TRBV30 with TRBJ1-1; no clear D gene. The germline gives CDR1 GTSNPN, CDR2 SVGIG (reference sequence). V was clipped by 8 bases and J by 3 bases, with 16 bases between them. This CDR3 region has 13 residues. CDR3 sequence: CAGGRLLYTEAFF. Written as DNA, the CDR3 is TGTGCCGGCGGCCGACTGCTGTACACTGAAGCTTTCTTT.

The chain joins TRBV5-8 to TRBJ1-2; D is unresolved. The CDR3 loop spans 12 amino acids. Looked up from germline, CDR1 is SGHTS and CDR2 is YDEGEE. Trimming shortened V by 4 bases and J by 5 bases, and 9 bases separated the two germline ends. Here the CDR3 reads CASSLRGYGYTF. The CDR3 DNA sequence: TGTGCCAGCAGCCTCCGGGGTTATGGCTACACCTTC.

The rearrangement joins TRBV28 to TRBJ1-5; the D gene is possibly TRBD1 (5 bases). Trimming removed 8 bases at V and 5 bases at J, with 10 bases between. The length of the CDR3 is 12 residues. Germline V gene lookup returns CDR1 MDHEN and CDR2 SYDVKM. The CDR3 region is CASAGGDQPQHF. For the CDR3, the DNA is TGTGCCAGCGCGGGGGGGGATCAGCCCCAGCATTTT.

The rearrangement links TRBV28 to TRBJ1-5; no firm D call. The germline V gene has CDR1 MDHEN and CDR2 SYDVKM. The V gene lost 5 bases and the J gene lost 2 bases, with 13 bases spanning the gap. This CDR3 spans 15 amino acids. The CDR3, as DNA: TGTGCCAGCAGTGAGGCCTTTAGCGGCAATCAGCCCCAGCATTTT. This translates into CASSEAFSGNQPQHF. The whole variable domain, remainder taken from reference TRBV28 and TRBJ1-5, is DVKVTQSSRYLVKRTGEKVFLECVQDMDHENMFWYRQDPGLGLRLIYFSYDVKMKEKGDIPEGYSVSREKKERFSLILESASTNQTSMYLCASSEAFSGNQPQHFGDGTRLSIL.

The sample holds one count of this clone. The V and J genes are TRBV7-2 and TRBJ1-1, with D maybe TRBD1 (5 bases). V lost 1 base to trimming and J lost 5 bases, with 11 bases between them. CDR1 SGHTA and CDR2 FQGNSA come from the germline V gene. The CDR3 loop spans 14 amino acids. CDR3 nucleotide sequence: TGTGCCAGCAGCTTAGTACAGGTCGGAACTGAAGCTTTCTTT. Protein: CASSLVQVGTEAFF.

The V and J genes are TRBV18 and TRBJ2-5, with a tentative D call TRBD1 (5 bases). This CDR3 has 16 residues. Per the germline V gene, CDR1 is KGHSH and CDR2 is LQKENI. The V end lost 0 bases, the J end lost 2 bases, and 13 bases lay between the germline ends. The CDR3 bases are TGTGCCAGCTCACCACCGATGGCAGGGTATCAAGAGACCCAGTACTTC. Amino acid sequence: CASSPPMAGYQETQYF.

The chain recombines TRBV11-2 with TRBJ2-5; TRBD2 aligns across 9 bases. The CDR3 totals 17 residues. The V segment lost 5 bases and the J segment 2 bases; nucleotides outside the gene matches: 12. Germline assignment: CDR1 SGHAT and CDR2 FQNNGV. In DNA form, the CDR3 reads TGTGCCAGCAGCCCGCCAGGTAGCGGGGGCTTACAAGAGACCCAGTACTTC. This sequence encodes CASSPPGSGGLQETQYF.

The genes are TRBV4-3 and TRBJ1-1; D may be TRBD1 (6 bases). Germline lookup yields CDR1 LGHNA and CDR2 YSLEER. The CDR3 is made up of 14 amino acids. V was shortened by 4 bases and J by 4 bases, with 13 bases between the two germline ends. CDR3 protein: CASSPDRMGTEAFF. In DNA, the CDR3 is TGCGCCAGCAGCCCAGACAGGATGGGCACTGAAGCTTTCTTT.

This clone appeared once. This chain joins TRBV12-3 or TRBV12-4 and TRBJ2-3; D remains unclear. The CDR3 loop spans 13 amino acids. Trimming shortened V by 7 bases and J by 0 bases, and 8 bases separated the two germline ends. CDR3 sequence reads: CASTPGSTDTQYF. CDR3 in DNA: TGTGCCAGCACCCCCGGTAGCACAGATACGCAGTATTTT.

The chain is built from TRBV2 and TRBJ1-5; perhaps TRBD1 as D (6 bases). This CDR3 spans 14 amino acids. CDR1 is SNHLY, CDR2 FYNNEI, per germline. Trimming removed 7 bases from V and 1 base from J, with 11 bases in between. CDR3: CASKRTASNQPQHF. CDR3 nucleotides: TGTGCCAGCAAGAGGACAGCCAGCAATCAGCCCCAGCATTTT. Based on the CDR3 plus reference TRBV2 and TRBJ1-5, the full variable domain is EPEVTQTPSHQVTQMGQEVILRCVPISNHLYFYWYRQILGQKVEFLVSFYNNEISEKSEIFDDQFSVERPDGSNFTLKIRSTKLEDSAMYFCASKRTASNQPQHFGDGTRLSIL.

Details on this clone: Relative to the germline gene, one junction end is altered; a read error may explain this. This sequence joins TRBV10-3 and TRBJ1-1; D is unclear. This CDR3 has 13 residues. In germline, CDR1 is ENHRY, CDR2 SYGVKD. For the CDR3, the DNA is TGTGCCATCACTGAGGGTGCAGGCACTGAAGCTTTCTTT. It encodes CAITEGAGTEAFF.

CDR3 nucleotides: TGTGCCATCAGGATAGACTCTGGAAACACCATATATTTT. It encodes CAIRIDSGNTIYF. The V gene is TRBV10-3, the J gene TRBJ1-3; D unresolved. The CDR3 is 13 amino acids. Germline values: CDR1 ENHRY, CDR2 SYGVKD. V lost 6 bases and J lost 0, with 6 bases in between.

This clone was detected only once. The rearrangement links TRBV5-1 to TRBJ2-7; 12 bases line up with TRBD2. J lost 2 bases, V lost 2 bases, and 2 bases had no gene match. Germline V gene data show CDR1 as SGHRS and CDR2 as YFSETQ. This CDR3 has 15 residues. CDR3 in DNA: TGCGCCAGCAGCTTAACTAGCGGGAGGACCTACGAGCAGTACTTC. Amino acids: CASSLTSGRTYEQYF.

The rearrangement links TRBV12-3 or TRBV12-4 to TRBJ1-3; D is uncertain. V lost 4 bases and J lost 2, with 6 bases in between. The CDR3 covers 13 residues. CDR3 protein: CASSSVAGNTIYF. In DNA form, the CDR3 reads TGTGCCAGCAGTTCGGTGGCTGGAAACACCATATATTTT.

The chain couples TRBV19 to TRBJ2-3, with TRBD1 matching over 9 bases. The CDR3 spans 15 residues. V lost 4 bases and J lost 6; bases outside the gene matches: 8. The germline V gene encodes CDR1 LNHDA and CDR2 SQIVND (reference sequence). In DNA, the CDR3 is TGTGCCAGTAGTACGGGCGGGACAGGGTGGGATACGCAGTATTTT. Its translation: CASSTGGTGWDTQYF.